Shown below are 23 T cell receptor beta chains from a single sample sequenced in a study of human T cells and chemical hapten exposure. TCRdb processed the RACE reads anew with MiXCR; each CDR3 protein has one entry. The sample holds about 77,000 distinct CDR3 sequences; around 9.4% are singletons and the top ten take 1.7%. Time point specified: healthy volunteer bleed at 6 weeks. It was unfractionated whole blood from which total RNA was extracted. Source material: whole blood. These receptors were taken from a female donor in good health. Some clones in this sample may be carry-over from other donors' samples.

This chain connects TRBV29-1 to TRBJ2-7, with 7 nucleotides matching TRBD1. The trim removed 4 bases at V and 3 bases at J, leaving 3 bases unmatched. Germline lookup yields CDR1 SQVTM and CDR2 ANQGSEA. The CDR3 is made up of 12 amino acids. The CDR3 nucleotides are TGCAGCGTTGGGGACAGACTCTACGAGCAGTACTTC. Its protein is CSVGDRLYEQYF.

This clonotype was picked up many times. The V and J genes are TRBV7-2 and TRBJ1-2; 11 nucleotides agree with TRBD1. V dropped 0 bases and J dropped 5; count of bases not matched to a gene: 2. Germline V gene lookup returns CDR1 SGHTA and CDR2 FQGNSA. This CDR3 has 15 residues. The CDR3 is CASSLAGDRGYGYTF. In DNA form, the CDR3 reads TGTGCCAGCAGCTTAGCGGGGGACAGGGGGTATGGCTACACCTTC.

This clonotype was found a few times. The rearrangement uses TRBV6-2 or TRBV6-3 and TRBJ1-5, with a possible D match to TRBD1 (6 bases). Per the germline V gene, CDR1 is MNHEY and CDR2 is SVGEGT. The V end was cut by 6 bases, the J end by 7 bases, with 16 bases between. The CDR3 length is 14 residues. The CDR3 DNA is TGTGCCAGCAGAACGGACAGATCTAGGCAGCCCCAGCATTTT. It is translated as CASRTDRSRQPQHF.

The chain joins TRBV5-6 to TRBJ2-7; 7 nucleotides agree with TRBD1. Trimming at V came to 4 bases and at J to 9 bases, leaving 7 bases not matched to a gene. This CDR3 contains 12 residues. The V gene's germline CDR1 is SGHDT and CDR2 YYEEEE. The CDR3 DNA reads TGTGCCAGCAGCCGTGACAGGGTATGGCAGTACTTC. It yields the protein CASSRDRVWQYF.

This clonotype came up many times. V usage is TRBV11-2 and J usage is TRBJ2-3; D ambiguous. CDR3 length: 11 amino acids. Germline V gene sequence: CDR1 SGHAT, CDR2 FQNNGV. V lost 10 bases, J lost 5 bases, and 10 bases lay in between. The CDR3 loop is CATTQLDTQYF. The CDR3 DNA is TGTGCCACCACTCAACTAGATACGCAGTATTTT.

The chain is built from TRBV20-1 and TRBJ2-7; 10 positions match TRBD1. V shed 6 bases and J 1 base; nucleotides not matched to a gene: 6. The CDR3 sequence is 14 residues long. CDR1 and CDR2 (germline): DFQATT, SNEGSKA (reference sequence). CDR3 nucleotides: TGCAGTGCAGGGGACAGGGGTGGATCCTACGAGCAGTACTTC. The encoded protein is CSAGDRGGSYEQYF.

This clonotype was counted only a few times. V is TRBV14 and J is TRBJ2-1, with 7 bases matching TRBD1. The V segment lost 4 bases and the J segment 7 bases; nucleotides outside the gene matches: 10. The CDR3 runs to 15 residues. Per the germline V gene, CDR1 is SGHDN and CDR2 is FVKESK. For the CDR3, the DNA is TGTGCCAGCAGCCCCGACAGGGTTGGTAGGAATGAGCAGTTCTTC. It yields the protein CASSPDRVGRNEQFF.

This chain joins TRBV4-2 and TRBJ1-5; 7 bases fit TRBD1. Trimming cost V 0 bases and J 0 bases; bases outside gene matches: 11. The CDR3 totals 19 residues. Per germline, CDR1 LGHNA and CDR2 YNFKEQ. As DNA, the CDR3 is TGTGCCAGCAGCCAAGAATGGGCGCCCAGGGGGGATAGCAATCAGCCCCAGCATTTT. Protein sequence: CASSQEWAPRGDSNQPQHF.

This clonotype has only a few counts. CDR3 DNA: TGTGCCAGCAGTTTGGGCCAGGGCCAACCCTACGAGCAGTACTTC. Translation gives CASSLGQGQPYEQYF. The chain combines TRBV12-3 or TRBV12-4 with TRBJ2-7, with D possibly matching TRBD1 (5 bases). Trimming took off 3 bases at V and 2 bases at J, with 14 bases between the two ends. The CDR3 totals 15 residues.

This clonotype has more than one count but fewer than ten. The chain joins TRBV20-1 to TRBJ1-1; D is ambiguous. The length of the CDR3 is 13 residues. Trimming took 3 bases from V and 0 from J, leaving 8 bases between them. CDR1 is DFQATT and CDR2 is SNEGSKA in the germline V gene (reference sequence). CDR3 region: CSASLGMNTEAFF. As DNA, the CDR3 is TGCAGTGCTAGTCTGGGGATGAACACTGAAGCTTTCTTT.

The gene calls are TRBV29-1 and TRBJ1-5; 11 bases line up with TRBD1. The J segment lost 0 bases and the V segment lost 3 bases, leaving 19 bases of the junction unmatched. The CDR3 has 21 residues. Germline CDR1 SQVTM, CDR2 ANQGSEA. CDR3: CSVEEVRPGQGGSGSNQPQHF. The CDR3 DNA is TGCAGCGTTGAGGAAGTGAGACCGGGACAGGGGGGATCGGGTAGCAATCAGCCCCAGCATTTT.

This rearrangement joins TRBV20-1 to TRBJ2-1; D perhaps matches TRBD1 (6 bases). The germline V gene encodes CDR1 DFQATT and CDR2 SNEGSKA (reference sequence). Trimming took 3 bases from V and 7 from J, leaving 16 bases between them. CDR3 length: 14 residues. CDR3 amino acids: CSASFRGTRNEQFF. CDR3 nucleotide sequence: TGCAGTGCTAGCTTCAGGGGTACGCGGAATGAGCAGTTCTTC.

The rearrangement joins TRBV27 to TRBJ1-6; weak D call: TRBD1 (5 bases). Germline V gene data show CDR1 as MNHEY and CDR2 as SMNVEV (reference sequence). Trimming left V 6 bases short and J 0 bases short, with 18 bases between. This CDR3 is built from 18 residues. As DNA, the CDR3 is TGTGCCAGCAGATCGCTTTGGACACCAAGCTCCTATAATTCACCCCTCCACTTT. Protein: CASRSLWTPSSYNSPLHF.

This clonotype was detected many times. The genes are TRBV18 and TRBJ1-2; D unclear. Trimming pared 3 bases from V and 2 bases from J, leaving 7 bases between. This CDR3 comprises 13 residues. Germline V gene lookup returns CDR1 KGHSH and CDR2 LQKENI. The CDR3 region has the DNA TGTGCCAGCTCACCCGACGGAAACTATGGCTACACCTTC. Its translation is CASSPDGNYGYTF.

This clonotype was found many times. This chain joins TRBV6-1 and TRBJ1-5, with D perhaps matching TRBD1 (6 bases). Trimming left V 7 bases short and J 0 bases short, with 16 bases between. The CDR3 length is 16 residues. CDR1 is MNHNS and CDR2 is SASEGT in the germline V gene. Written as DNA, the CDR3 is TGTGCCAGCATTCCAGGGGTAGGGAATAGCAATCAGCCCCAGCATTTT. It is translated as CASIPGVGNSNQPQHF.

This clonotype was seen a handful of times. V gene TRBV27 combines with J gene TRBJ2-7; TRBD2 agrees at 10 bases. After removal of 3 bases from V and 4 bases from J, the junction contained 3 bases not matched to a gene. Looked up from germline, CDR1 is MNHEY and CDR2 is SMNVEV (reference sequence). The CDR3 loop spans 14 amino acids. CDR3 DNA sequence: TGTGCCAGCAGTTTTGAAGCGGGAGGGTACGAGCAGTACTTC. This codes for CASSFEAGGYEQYF.

This clonotype was picked up a small number of times. The CDR3 DNA sequence: TGTGCCAGCAGCTTAGTACAGGGATACTACAATGAGCAGTTCTTC. This codes for CASSLVQGYYNEQFF. The genes are TRBV7-2 and TRBJ2-1, with a possible D match to TRBD1 (6 bases). Between the trimmed V and J ends, which lost 1 base and 3 bases, there was a span of 10 bases. CDR3 size: 15 residues. CDR1 SGHTA and CDR2 FQGNSA come from the germline V gene.

The V call is TRBV7-8, the J call TRBJ1-6; possible D gene TRBD1, 6 bases. Trimming took 5 bases from V and 9 from J, leaving 11 bases between them. This CDR3 contains 13 residues. Germline-derived CDR1 and CDR2 are SGHVS and FQNEAQ. The CDR3 spells CASSRQQGSPLHF. The CDR3 bases are TGTGCCAGCAGCCGACAACAGGGTTCACCCCTCCACTTT.

This clonotype was detected a few times. The genes are TRBV20-1 and TRBJ2-1; D tentatively fits TRBD1 or TRBD2 (5 bases each). The CDR3 is 16 amino acids. The V and J ends lost 5 bases and 0 bases respectively, with 17 bases between them. Germline V gene lookup returns CDR1 DFQATT and CDR2 SNEGSKA (reference sequence). The CDR3 region is CSASDIASRSYNEQFF. CDR3 DNA: TGCAGTGCTTCGGACATAGCGAGTCGCTCCTACAATGAGCAGTTCTTC.

The sample holds a few counts of this clonotype. This chain links TRBV28 with TRBJ2-7, with 8 nucleotides matching TRBD1. Germline CDR1 is MDHEN and CDR2 is SYDVKM. The CDR3 contains 16 residues. V shed 5 bases and J 5 bases; nucleotides not matched to a gene: 14. CDR3 in DNA: TGTGCCAGCAGTCAGTTGGACAGGGCAGTATCGGACGAGCAGTACTTC. Its translation is CASSQLDRAVSDEQYF.

This rearrangement joins TRBV7-8 to TRBJ1-5; TRBD1 matches 9 bases. Germline-derived CDR1 and CDR2 are SGHVS and FQNEAQ. The ends lost 1 base at V and 7 bases at J; junction bases unmatched: 5. The CDR3 sequence is 15 residues long. The DNA of the CDR3 is TGTGCCAGCAGCTTAGTGGGACAGGGACGGCAGCCCCAGCATTTT. Encoded protein: CASSLVGQGRQPQHF.

This clonotype was seen ten or more times. The CDR3 protein is CASSLNRILYEQYF. As DNA, the CDR3 is TGTGCCAGCAGTCTCAACCGAATTTTATACGAGCAGTACTTC. This chain links TRBV6-2 or TRBV6-3 with TRBJ2-7; D gene unclear. Germline-derived CDR1 and CDR2 are MNHEY and SVGEGT. V shed 5 bases and J shed 4 bases, with 15 bases lying between them. This CDR3 is built from 14 residues.

This clonotype was detected many times. The junction shows a germline mismatch at one end, possibly a read error. This chain connects TRBV7-2 to TRBJ2-3; no reliable D call. CDR3 size: 13 residues. CDR1 and CDR2 from the germline V gene are SGHTA and FQGNSA. The CDR3 DNA sequence: TGTGCCAGCAGCTTAGCGCTTGCGAGCCCGAAGGATTTT. Its protein product is CASSLALASPKDF.